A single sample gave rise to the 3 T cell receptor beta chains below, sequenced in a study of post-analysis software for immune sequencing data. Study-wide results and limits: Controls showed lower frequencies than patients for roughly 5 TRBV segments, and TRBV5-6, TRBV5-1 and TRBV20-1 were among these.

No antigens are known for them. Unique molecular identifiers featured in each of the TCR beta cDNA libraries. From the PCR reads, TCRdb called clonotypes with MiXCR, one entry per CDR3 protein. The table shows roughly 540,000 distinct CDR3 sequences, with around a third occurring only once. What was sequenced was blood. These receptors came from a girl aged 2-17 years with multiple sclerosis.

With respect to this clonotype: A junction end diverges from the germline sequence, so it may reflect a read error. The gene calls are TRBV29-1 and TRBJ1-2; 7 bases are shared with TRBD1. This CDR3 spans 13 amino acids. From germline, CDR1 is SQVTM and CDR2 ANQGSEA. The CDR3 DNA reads TGCGGCGTCGGGACAGCCTCTAACTATGGCTACACCTTC. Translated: CGVGTASNYGYTF.

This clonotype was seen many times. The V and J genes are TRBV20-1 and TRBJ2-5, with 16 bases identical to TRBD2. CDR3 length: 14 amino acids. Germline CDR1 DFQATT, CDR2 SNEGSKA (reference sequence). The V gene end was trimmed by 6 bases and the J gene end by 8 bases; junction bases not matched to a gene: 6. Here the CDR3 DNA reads TGCAGTGCGACCGGGACTAGCGGGGGGGGAACCCAGTACTTC. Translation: CSATGTSGGGTQYF.

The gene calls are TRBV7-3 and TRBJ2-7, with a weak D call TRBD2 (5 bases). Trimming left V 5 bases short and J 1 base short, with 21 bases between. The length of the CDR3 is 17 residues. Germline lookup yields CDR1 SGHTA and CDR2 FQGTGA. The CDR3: CASSPLTEGIVSYEQYF. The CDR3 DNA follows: TGTGCCAGCAGCCCACTCACAGAGGGCATCGTATCCTACGAGCAGTACTTC.